This T cell receptor beta chain was retrieved from a study of early T cells in non-severe SARS-CoV-2 infection. As for the study in general: Sequenced bulk RNA came from whole blood that was unsorted, and chains were unpaired.

The V and J ends lost 0 bases and 0 bases respectively, with 12 bases between them. CDR3 length equals 16 residues. From germline, CDR1 is SGHRS and CDR2 YFSETQ. Individual cDNA molecules carried attached unique molecular identifiers. TCRdb called the 5' RACE reads again in MiXCR, with one record for every CDR3 protein. The top ten clones hold under 4% of a sample with 50,000 to 85,000 distinct CDR3 sequences, roughly 10% of them seen once. The TCR was taken from an adult who was a healthcare worker with PCR-confirmed SARS-CoV-2 infection or an uninfected control (not recorded which). The chain employs TRBV5-1 and TRBJ2-5; weak D call: TRBD1 (6 bases). The material sequenced was whole blood. Here the CDR3 reads CASSLGGPSYQETQYF. Here the CDR3 DNA reads TGCGCCAGCAGCTTGGGGGGGCCGAGTTACCAAGAGACCCAGTACTTC.